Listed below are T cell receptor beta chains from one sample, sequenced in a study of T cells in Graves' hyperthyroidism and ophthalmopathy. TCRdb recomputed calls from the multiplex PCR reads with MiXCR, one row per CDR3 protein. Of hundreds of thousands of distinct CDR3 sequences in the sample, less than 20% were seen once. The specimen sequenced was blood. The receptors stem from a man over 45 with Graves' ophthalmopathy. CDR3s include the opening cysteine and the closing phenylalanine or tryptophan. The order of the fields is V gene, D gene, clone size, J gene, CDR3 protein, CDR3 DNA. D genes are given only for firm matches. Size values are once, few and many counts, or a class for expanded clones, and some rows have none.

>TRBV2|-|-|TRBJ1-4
CASRERVLSEKLFF
TGTGCCAGCAGGGAAAGGGTGCTTAGTGAAAAACTGTTTTTT
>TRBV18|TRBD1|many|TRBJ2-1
CASSPPPKQGALNEQFF
TGTGCCAGCTCACCACCACCCAAACAGGGGGCCCTCAATGAGCAGTTCTTC
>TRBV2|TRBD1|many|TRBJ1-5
CASGRTGGTPQPQHF
TGTGCCAGCGGTAGGACAGGAGGAACCCCTCAGCCCCAGCATTTT
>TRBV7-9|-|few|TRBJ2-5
CASSIRAGQRQETQYF
TGTGCCAGCAGCATTCGAGCGGGACAAAGACAAGAGACCCAGTACTTC
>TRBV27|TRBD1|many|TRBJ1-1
CASRRILPGQGGTEAFF
TGTGCCAGCAGAAGAATTCTTCCGGGACAGGGGGGGACTGAAGCTTTCTTT
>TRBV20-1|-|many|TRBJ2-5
CSARDLGETQYF
TGCAGTGCTCGAGACTTGGGAGAGACCCAGTACTTC
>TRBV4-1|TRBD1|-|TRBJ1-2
CASSQVGDRDGYTF
TGCGCCAGCAGCCAAGTGGGGGACAGGGACGGCTACACCTTC
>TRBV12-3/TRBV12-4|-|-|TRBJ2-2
CASSPRTAGELFF
TGTGCCAGCAGTCCAAGGACCGCCGGGGAGCTGTTTTTT
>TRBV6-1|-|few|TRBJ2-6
CASSMGSSSGANVLTF
TGTGCCAGCAGTATGGGGTCAAGCTCTGGGGCCAACGTCCTGACTTTC
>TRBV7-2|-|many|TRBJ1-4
CASREGRSNEKLFF
TGTGCCAGCAGAGAGGGACGGAGTAATGAAAAACTGTTTTTT
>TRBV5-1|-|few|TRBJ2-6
CASSPRGNRALSGVNVLTF
TGCGCCAGCAGCCCCCGTGGTAACAGGGCACTCTCTGGGGTCAACGTCCTGACTTTC
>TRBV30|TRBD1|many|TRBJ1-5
CAWGPGTGVGPQHF
TGTGCCTGGGGACCGGGGACAGGGGTCGGGCCCCAGCATTTT
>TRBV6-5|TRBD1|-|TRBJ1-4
CASRPWTGRNEKLFF
TGTGCCAGCAGGCCCTGGACAGGACGAAATGAAAAACTGTTTTTT
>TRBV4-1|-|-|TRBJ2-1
CASSPGIADEQFF
TGCGCCAGCAGCCCGGGAATAGCTGACGAGCAGTTCTTC
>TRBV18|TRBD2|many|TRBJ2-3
CASSRFETSASDTQYF
TGTGCCAGCTCACGCTTCGAGACTAGCGCGTCAGATACGCAGTATTTT
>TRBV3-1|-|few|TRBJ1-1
CASSKAGALGTEAFF
TGTGCCAGCAGCAAGGCGGGGGCACTTGGCACTGAAGCTTTCTTT
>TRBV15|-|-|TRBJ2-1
CATSRDGVTHNEQFF
TGTGCCACCAGCAGAGACGGGGTAACCCATAATGAGCAGTTCTTC
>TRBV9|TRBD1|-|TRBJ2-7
CASSAQDRSYEQYF
TGTGCCAGCAGCGCGCAGGACAGGAGTTACGAGCAGTACTTC
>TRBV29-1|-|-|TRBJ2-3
CSVGEGTDTQYF
TGCAGCGTTGGAGAGGGCACAGATACGCAGTATTTT
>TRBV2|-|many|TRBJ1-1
CASMRNTEAFF
TGTGCCAGCATGCGGAACACTGAAGCTTTCTTT
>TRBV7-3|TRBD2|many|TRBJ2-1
CASSLNPAGSYNEQFF
TGTGCCAGCAGCTTAAACCCAGCGGGGAGCTACAATGAGCAGTTCTTC
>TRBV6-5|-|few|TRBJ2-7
CASSSISGHAYEQYF
TGTGCCAGCAGTTCGATATCGGGACACGCCTACGAGCAGTACTTC
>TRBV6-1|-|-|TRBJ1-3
CASSESGNTIYF
TGTGCCAGCAGTGAATCTGGAAACACCATATATTTT
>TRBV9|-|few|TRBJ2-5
CASSEDSPGVGTQYF
TGTGCCAGCAGCGAGGACTCACCCGGAGTGGGGACCCAGTACTTC
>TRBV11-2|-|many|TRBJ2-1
CASSLRQGGTLEEQFF
TGTGCCAGCAGCTTACGCCAAGGGGGAACCCTTGAGGAGCAGTTCTTC
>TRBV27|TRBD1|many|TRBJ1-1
CASSRRQGTNTEAFF
TGTGCCAGCAGTCGCAGACAGGGAACGAACACTGAAGCTTTCTTT
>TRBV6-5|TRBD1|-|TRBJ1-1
CASSLGQGINTEAFF
TGTGCCAGCAGTTTGGGACAGGGGATTAACACTGAAGCTTTCTTT
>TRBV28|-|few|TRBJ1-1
CASSLGAGRAFF
TGTGCCAGCAGTTTGGGCGCAGGCCGGGCTTTCTTT
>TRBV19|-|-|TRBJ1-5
CASSLQGWEPQHF
TGTGCCAGTAGCCTACAGGGATGGGAGCCCCAGCATTTT
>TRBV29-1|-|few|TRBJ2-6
CSVQTLRGTGANVLTF
TGCAGCGTTCAGACCCTCCGAGGGACTGGGGCCAACGTCCTGACTTTC
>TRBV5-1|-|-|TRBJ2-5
CASSLGQNAETQYF
TGCGCCAGCAGCTTGGGACAGAACGCAGAGACCCAGTACTTC
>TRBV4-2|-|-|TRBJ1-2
CASSPGADGYTF
TGTGCCAGCAGCCCCGGGGCGGATGGCTACACCTTC
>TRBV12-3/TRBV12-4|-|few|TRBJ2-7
CASSLNPAAYEQYF
TGTGCCAGCAGTTTGAACCCCGCAGCCTACGAGCAGTACTTC
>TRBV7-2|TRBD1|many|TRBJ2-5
CASSLTRTGGETQYF
TGTGCCAGCAGCTTAACCCGGACAGGGGGGGAGACCCAGTACTTC
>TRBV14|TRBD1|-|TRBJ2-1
CASSQNPGQGASYNEQFF
TGTGCCAGCAGCCAAAACCCGGGACAGGGGGCCTCCTACAATGAGCAGTTCTTC
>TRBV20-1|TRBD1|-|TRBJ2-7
CSARGTGGPYEQYF
TGCAGTGCTAGAGGGACAGGGGGACCCTACGAGCAGTACTTC
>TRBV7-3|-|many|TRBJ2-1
CASSYGGVQFF
TGTGCCAGCAGCTACGGGGGAGTGCAGTTCTTC
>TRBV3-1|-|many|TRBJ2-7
CASSQDRRVTDEQYF
TGTGCCAGCAGCCAAGACCGCAGGGTAACGGACGAGCAGTACTTC
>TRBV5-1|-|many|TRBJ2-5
CASSLGQGKGETQYF
TGCGCCAGCAGCTTAGGGCAGGGGAAAGGAGAGACCCAGTACTTC
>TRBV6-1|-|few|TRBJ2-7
CASSRDPGIEQYF
TGTGCCAGCTCCCGGGACCCAGGTATTGAGCAGTACTTC
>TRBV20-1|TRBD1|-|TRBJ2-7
CSARGTGVDGYEQYF
TGCAGTGCTAGGGGGACAGGGGTTGATGGATACGAGCAGTACTTC
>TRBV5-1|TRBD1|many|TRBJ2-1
CASSLNRGQNEQFF
TGCGCCAGCAGCTTGAACAGGGGGCAGAATGAGCAGTTCTTC
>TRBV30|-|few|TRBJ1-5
CAWSDVKDQPQHF
TGTGCCTGGAGCGACGTCAAGGATCAGCCCCAGCATTTT
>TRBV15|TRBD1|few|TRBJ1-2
CATSSQKWGQTVYGYTF
TGTGCCACCAGCAGTCAAAAATGGGGACAGACTGTCTATGGCTACACCTTC
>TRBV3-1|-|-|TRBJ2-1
CASTLGSYNEQFF
TGTGCCAGCACTCTTGGCTCCTACAATGAGCAGTTCTTC
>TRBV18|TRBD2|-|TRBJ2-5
CASSRTRGGEETQYF
TGTGCCAGCTCACGCACGCGGGGAGGGGAAGAGACCCAGTACTTC
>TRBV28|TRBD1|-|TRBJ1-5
CASSSRTGGVSNQPQHF
TGTGCCAGCAGTTCCCGGACAGGGGGCGTCAGCAATCAGCCCCAGCATTTT
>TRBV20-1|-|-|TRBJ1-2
CSARDRGYPGYTF
TGCAGTGCTAGAGATCGGGGTTATCCGGGCTACACCTTC
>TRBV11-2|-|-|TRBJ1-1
CASSLLAGRRTEAFF
TGTGCCAGCAGCTTACTCGCCGGGAGGCGCACTGAAGCTTTCTTT
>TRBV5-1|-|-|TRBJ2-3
CASSFDRSTDTQYF
TGCGCCAGCAGCTTTGACAGGAGCACAGATACGCAGTATTTT
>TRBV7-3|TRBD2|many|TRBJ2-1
CASSLISGLAKNEQFF
TGTGCCAGCAGCTTAATTTCGGGACTAGCGAAGAATGAGCAGTTCTTC
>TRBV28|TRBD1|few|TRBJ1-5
CASAADRALHF
TGTGCCAGCGCCGCGGACAGGGCTCTCCATTTT
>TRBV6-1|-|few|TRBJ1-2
CASQDSFNYGYTF
TGTGCCAGCCAGGACAGCTTTAACTATGGCTACACCTTC
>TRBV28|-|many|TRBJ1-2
CASSLWGRPNYGYTF
TGTGCCAGCAGTTTATGGGGCAGGCCTAACTATGGCTACACCTTC